This T cell receptor (beta chain) is drawn from a study of T cell responses to AZD1222 COVID-19 vaccine. Assay: immunoSEQ multiplex PCR; the TCRdb copy retains only in-frame clones and omits some. The table shows approximately 31,000 clones, with 70% to 90% occurring only once. This CDR3 region has 16 residues. Trimming left V 5 bases short and J 0 bases short, with 17 bases between. CDR1 and CDR2 (germline): PRHDT, FYEKMQ (reference sequence). The starting material was peripheral blood, obtained 28 days after the second AZD1222 dose. The sequence derives from an adult who received the AZD1222 COVID-19 vaccine. The chain couples TRBV13 to TRBJ2-7, with D perhaps TRBD1 or TRBD2 (5 bases each). For the CDR3, the DNA is TGTGCCAGCAGCCCAAGGCCGGGGACGTCCTCCTACGAGCAGTACTTC. It codes for CASSPRPGTSSYEQYF.